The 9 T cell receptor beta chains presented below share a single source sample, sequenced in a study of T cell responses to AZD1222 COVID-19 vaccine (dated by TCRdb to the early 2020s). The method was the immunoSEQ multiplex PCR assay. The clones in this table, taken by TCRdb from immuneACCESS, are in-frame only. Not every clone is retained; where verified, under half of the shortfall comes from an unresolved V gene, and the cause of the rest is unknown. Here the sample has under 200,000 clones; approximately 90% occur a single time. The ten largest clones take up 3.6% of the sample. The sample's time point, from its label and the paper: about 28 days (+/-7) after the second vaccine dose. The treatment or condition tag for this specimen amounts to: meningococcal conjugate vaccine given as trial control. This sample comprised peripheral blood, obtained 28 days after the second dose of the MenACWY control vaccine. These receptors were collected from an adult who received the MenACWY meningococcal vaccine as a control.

CDR3 in DNA: TGTGCCAGCAGCACTTCATTCGGGACGGTGAACACTGAAGCTTTCTTT. Translating it yields CASSTSFGTVNTEAFF. V gene TRBV9 combines with J gene TRBJ1-1, with a tentative D call TRBD1 (5 bases). Trimming took off 4 bases at V and 0 bases at J, with 16 bases between the two ends. The germline gives CDR1 SGDLS, CDR2 YYNGEE. The CDR3 spans 16 residues.

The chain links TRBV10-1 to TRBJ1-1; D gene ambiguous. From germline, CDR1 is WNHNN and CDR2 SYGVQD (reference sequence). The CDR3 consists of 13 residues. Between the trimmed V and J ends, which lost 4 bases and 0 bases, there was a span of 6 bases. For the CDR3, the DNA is TGCGCCAGCAGTGGGGATTTGAACACTGAAGCTTTCTTT. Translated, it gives CASSGDLNTEAFF.

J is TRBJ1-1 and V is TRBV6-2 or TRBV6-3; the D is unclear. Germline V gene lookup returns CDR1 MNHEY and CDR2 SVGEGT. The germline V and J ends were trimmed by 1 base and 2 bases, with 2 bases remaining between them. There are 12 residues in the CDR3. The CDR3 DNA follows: TGTGCCAGCAGTTACTATAACACTGAAGCTTTCTTT. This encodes CASSYYNTEAFF.

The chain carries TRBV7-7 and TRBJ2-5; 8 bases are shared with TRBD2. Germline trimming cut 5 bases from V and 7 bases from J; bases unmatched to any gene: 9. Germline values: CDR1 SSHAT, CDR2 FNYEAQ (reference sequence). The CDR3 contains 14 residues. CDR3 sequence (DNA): TGTGCCAGCAGCGGACCTAGCGGGCGTGGGACCCAGTACTTC. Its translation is CASSGPSGRGTQYF.

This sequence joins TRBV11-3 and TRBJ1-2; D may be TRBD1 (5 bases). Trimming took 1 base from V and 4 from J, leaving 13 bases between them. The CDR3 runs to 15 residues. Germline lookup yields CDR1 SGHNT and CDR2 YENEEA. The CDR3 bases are TGTGCCAGCAGCTTAGGGCCAGGGTACGGCTATGGCTACACCTTC. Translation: CASSLGPGYGYGYTF.

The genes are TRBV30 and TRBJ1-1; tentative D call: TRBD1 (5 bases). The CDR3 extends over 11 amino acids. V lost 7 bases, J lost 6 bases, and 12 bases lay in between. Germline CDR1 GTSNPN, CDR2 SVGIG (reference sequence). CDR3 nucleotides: TGTGCCTCCCACGGGGGGGCTGAAGCTTTCTTT. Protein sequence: CASHGGAEAFF.

The CDR3: CASPTRDLVTEAFF. In DNA form, the CDR3 reads TGCGCCAGCCCTACCAGGGATCTCGTCACTGAAGCTTTCTTT. V usage is TRBV23-1 and J usage is TRBJ1-1; a possible D gene is TRBD1 (5 bases). TRBV23-1 is sorted into the ORF group, with uncertain function. The CDR3 loop spans 14 amino acids. The ends were cut back, 8 bases at V and 4 bases at J, with 17 bases in the middle.

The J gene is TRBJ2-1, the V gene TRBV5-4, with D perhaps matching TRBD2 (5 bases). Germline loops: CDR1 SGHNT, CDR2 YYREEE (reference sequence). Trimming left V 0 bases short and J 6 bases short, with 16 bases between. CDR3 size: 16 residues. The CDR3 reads CASSLDPDSATNEQFF. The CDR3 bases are TGTGCCAGCAGCTTGGATCCGGATAGCGCCACCAATGAGCAGTTCTTC.

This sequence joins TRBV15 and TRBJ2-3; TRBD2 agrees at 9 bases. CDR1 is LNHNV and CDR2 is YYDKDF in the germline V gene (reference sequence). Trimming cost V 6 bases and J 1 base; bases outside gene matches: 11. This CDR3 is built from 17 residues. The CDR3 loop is CATRKGVAGVGTDTQYF. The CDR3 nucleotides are TGTGCCACCAGAAAGGGAGTAGCGGGAGTGGGCACAGATACGCAGTATTTT.